This T cell receptor beta chain was sequenced in a study of T cell changes during pregnancy in multiple sclerosis. CDR1 is KGHSH, CDR2 LQKENI, per germline. The CDR3 covers 14 residues. V shed 3 bases, J shed 8 bases, and the junction held 5 bases outside the gene matches. Clones were sequenced by immunoSEQ multiplex PCR, and TCRdb holds only the in-frame ones, with some missing. The data show about 61,000 clones, about 90% seen once. The sequences come from peripheral blood, collected in the first trimester of pregnancy. The chain links TRBV18 to TRBJ1-2; 11 bases are shared with TRBD1. The source is a female donor in good health, enrolled as a control in a pregnancy study. The CDR3 reads CASSPSGTGGGYTF. The CDR3 DNA reads as TGTGCCAGCTCACCGTCCGGGACAGGGGGGGGCTACACCTTC.